This passage covers 28 T cell receptor beta chains from one sample sequenced in a study of human T cells and chemical hapten exposure (dated by TCRdb to 2020 to 2023). Library preparation was by RACE. Sequencing instrument: NextSeq 500. In TCRdb, the public reads were trimmed at Q25 with fastp and aligned with MiXCR, with productive beta chains retained. Rows with a matching CDR3 protein are joined into one entry that keeps the most common DNA and genes. The sample includes approximately 120,000 distinct CDR3 sequences, with about a tenth observed a single time. 2.5% to 3.5% of the sample lies in the top ten. Interpreted using the paper, the time point label stands for: patch test 2, 6 weeks after DPC sensitization. The sample's treatment or condition label, in plain terms: therapeutic diphenylcyclopropenone sensitization with weekly scalp DPC. Sequenced here: whole blood, sampled in connection with sensitization to the hapten diphenylcyclopropenone (DPC). The receptors originated from a woman aged 40 to 55 with alopecia areata. Some clones in this sample may be carry-over from other donors' samples.

Only a few counts were recorded for this clonotype. V usage is TRBV18 and J usage is TRBJ2-5; TRBD2 matches at 10 bases. The CDR3 extends over 16 amino acids. The germline V gene has CDR1 KGHSH and CDR2 LQKENI. Unmatched junction bases numbered 6, after V lost 2 bases and J lost 3 bases. CDR3: CASSPLLLAGEETQYF. DNA for the CDR3: TGTGCCAGCTCACCATTATTGCTAGCGGGGGAAGAGACCCAGTACTTC.

The table lists this clonotype with many counts. V and J are TRBV20-1 and TRBJ1-6; D is perhaps TRBD1 (6 bases). Trimming took off 2 bases at V and 0 bases at J, with 11 bases between the two ends. The CDR3 loop spans 16 amino acids. CDR1 and CDR2 from the germline V gene are DFQATT and SNEGSKA (reference sequence). CDR3 nucleotide sequence: TGCAGTGCTAGAAGTTTACAGGGCTCCTATAATTCACCCCTCCACTTT. This translates into CSARSLQGSYNSPLHF.

This clonotype has more than one count but fewer than ten. The chain combines TRBV18 with TRBJ2-3; TRBD1 matches 8 bases. The V and J ends lost 2 bases and 3 bases, in that order; junction bases with no gene match: 7. CDR1 and CDR2 (germline): KGHSH, LQKENI. CDR3 length: 16 amino acids. The CDR3 here is CASSPSSQGATDTQYF. In nucleotides, the CDR3 is TGTGCCAGCTCACCAAGTTCCCAGGGGGCAACAGATACGCAGTATTTT.

This clonotype was seen only a few times. This chain uses TRBV7-2 with TRBJ2-1, with D unclear. With 5 bases removed from V and 6 bases from J, the gap between germline ends came to 14 bases. The CDR3 has 14 amino acids. CDR1 and CDR2 from the germline V gene are SGHTA and FQGNSA. The CDR3: CASSPEFLSNEQFF. The CDR3 DNA reads as TGTGCCAGCAGCCCGGAGTTTCTAAGCAATGAGCAGTTCTTC.

The chain couples TRBV18 to TRBJ2-1; D not certain. Trimming pared 5 bases from V and 5 bases from J, leaving 10 bases between. CDR1 and CDR2 from the germline V gene are KGHSH and LQKENI. This CDR3 has 13 residues. The CDR3 DNA follows: TGTGCCAGCTCATCTAGTGGAGACAATGAGCAGTTCTTC. Translation: CASSSSGDNEQFF.

A single count supports this clonotype. The chain recombines TRBV7-2 with TRBJ1-4; TRBD1 might be the D (6 bases). Germline CDR1 and CDR2: SGHTA and FQGNSA. The CDR3 sequence is 15 residues long. The V and J ends lost 4 bases and 1 base respectively, with 10 bases between them. This CDR3 reads CASSSGGLTNEKLFF. DNA for the CDR3: TGTGCCAGCAGCTCGGGGGGCCTAACTAATGAAAAACTGTTTTTT.

This sequence joins TRBV28 and TRBJ2-7; maybe TRBD1 (6 bases). V lost 11 bases and J 0 bases, leaving 8 bases between the germline ends. Germline loops: CDR1 MDHEN, CDR2 SYDVKM. There are 11 residues in the CDR3. As DNA, the CDR3 is TGTGCCTGGGGGCCCTCCTACGAGCAGTACTTC. Translated: CAWGPSYEQYF.

Ten or more counts support this clonotype. CDR3 nucleotide sequence: TGTGCCATCAGCCGGGACCGGAGCTCCTACGAGCAGTACTTC. Protein sequence: CAISRDRSSYEQYF. The chain uses TRBV10-3 and TRBJ2-7; TRBD1 or TRBD2 may be the D gene (5 bases each). The V end lost 6 bases, the J end lost 0 bases, and 12 bases lay between the germline ends. This CDR3 spans 14 amino acids. CDR1 ENHRY and CDR2 SYGVKD come from the germline V gene.

The rearrangement links TRBV7-9 to TRBJ1-1; no clear D gene. The germline gives CDR1 SEHNR, CDR2 FQNEAQ (reference sequence). The CDR3 spans 14 residues. Trimming pared 7 bases from V and 5 bases from J, leaving 17 bases between. CDR3 amino acids: CASNWGVGVTEAFF. The CDR3, as DNA: TGTGCCAGCAACTGGGGAGTCGGAGTGACTGAAGCTTTCTTT.

V usage is TRBV18 and J usage is TRBJ2-1, with 8 nucleotides matching TRBD2. CDR1 is KGHSH and CDR2 is LQKENI in the germline V gene. J lost 6 bases, V lost 3 bases, and 13 bases had no gene match. This CDR3 region has 17 residues. The CDR3 region is CASSPSYASGPINEQFF. The CDR3 DNA reads TGTGCCAGCTCACCTAGCTACGCTAGCGGGCCGATCAATGAGCAGTTCTTC.

This clonotype was counted between two and nine times. The chain is built from TRBV20-1 and TRBJ1-1; 7 nucleotides agree with TRBD1. The CDR3 extends over 14 amino acids. Germline-derived CDR1 and CDR2 are DFQATT and SNEGSKA (reference sequence). Trimming cost V 0 bases and J 5 bases; bases outside gene matches: 6. In DNA, the CDR3 is TGCAGTGCTAGAGATCCGGGACAGAAGACTGAAGCTTTCTTT. Translation gives CSARDPGQKTEAFF.

This clonotype was seen more than once but under ten times. The chain employs TRBV4-3 and TRBJ2-4; TRBD2 matches 11 bases. The junction had 7 bases not matched to a gene; V was cut back by 0 bases and J by 0 bases. Germline loops: CDR1 LGHNA, CDR2 YSLEER. This CDR3 region has 19 residues. As DNA, the CDR3 is TGCGCCAGCAGCCAAGAATGGCTAGCGGGGGGACTAGCCAAAAACATTCAGTACTTC. Its protein is CASSQEWLAGGLAKNIQYF.

This clonotype has at least ten counts. The J gene is TRBJ1-3, the V gene TRBV3-1, with D tentatively TRBD1 (5 bases). The length of the CDR3 is 15 residues. With 3 bases removed from V and 0 bases from J, the gap between germline ends came to 9 bases. Germline V gene data show CDR1 as LGHDT and CDR2 as YNNKEL (reference sequence). In DNA form, the CDR3 reads TGTGCCAGCAGCCACGGACACGGCTCTGGAAACACCATATATTTT. It translates to CASSHGHGSGNTIYF.

In this sample, this clonotype turned up a few times. The chain employs TRBV25-1 and TRBJ2-1, with a tentative D call TRBD1 (6 bases). In germline, CDR1 is MGHDK, CDR2 SYGVNS. Trimming removed 8 bases at V and 9 bases at J, with 11 bases between. The CDR3 runs 11 residues. The CDR3 spells CASEQGVEQFF. CDR3 DNA: TGTGCCAGCGAACAGGGTGTTGAGCAGTTCTTC.

Many counts were recorded for this clonotype. The genes are TRBV11-2 and TRBJ2-4; D not certain. Trimming took off 0 bases at V and 5 bases at J, with 11 bases between the two ends. Germline V gene lookup returns CDR1 SGHAT and CDR2 FQNNGV. CDR3 length equals 15 residues. The CDR3 here is CASSLDSLGQNIQYF. DNA for the CDR3: TGTGCCAGCAGCTTAGACAGTCTGGGCCAAAACATTCAGTACTTC.

This clonotype was seen at least ten times. J is TRBJ2-7 and V is TRBV10-3, with TRBD1 matching 8 bases. Germline loops: CDR1 ENHRY, CDR2 SYGVKD. The CDR3 is 15 residues long. Losses at the gene ends were 0 bases for V and 5 bases for J; bases not matched to a gene: 6. The DNA of the CDR3 is TGTGCCATCAGTGAGTCGCAGGGGGCCACCGACGAGCAGTACTTC. It codes for CAISESQGATDEQYF.

A few counts support this clonotype. The rearrangement uses TRBV4-3 and TRBJ2-1; a weak D match, TRBD1 (5 bases). Looked up from germline, CDR1 is LGHNA and CDR2 is YSLEER. Trimming pared 1 base from V and 3 bases from J, leaving 7 bases between. CDR3 length: 14 residues. CDR3 bases: TGCGCCAGCAGCCAAGTGACAGACTACAATGAGCAGTTCTTC. The encoded protein is CASSQVTDYNEQFF.

This CDR3 is CASSYTVPDTQYF. DNA of the CDR3: TGTGCCAGCAGTTACACGGTCCCAGATACGCAGTATTTT. J is TRBJ2-3 and V is TRBV6-2 or TRBV6-3, with D unresolved. This CDR3 has 13 residues. Germline CDR1 is MNHEY and CDR2 is SVGEGT. Trimming removed 2 bases at V and 4 bases at J, with 7 bases between.

This clonotype was counted between two and nine times. The chain combines TRBV3-1 with TRBJ1-1, with D perhaps matching TRBD1 (6 bases). V was clipped by 2 bases and J by 12 bases, with 13 bases between them. CDR3 length equals 12 residues. The germline gives CDR1 LGHDT, CDR2 YNNKEL (reference sequence). The CDR3 here is CASSQQGLKTFF. DNA for the CDR3: TGTGCCAGCAGCCAACAGGGGTTGAAAACTTTCTTT.

This clonotype was counted ten times or more. The chain employs TRBV27 and TRBJ2-1, with 7 bases aligning to TRBD2. Germline V CDR1 and CDR2: MNHEY, SMNVEV (reference sequence). V lost 6 bases and J lost 7; bases outside the gene matches: 9. CDR3 size: 14 residues. CDR3 amino acids: CASSHRGGSNEQFF. CDR3 sequence (DNA): TGTGCCAGCAGCCACCGGGGAGGGTCGAATGAGCAGTTCTTC.

This clonotype was seen repeatedly, ten times or more. V usage is TRBV4-3 and J usage is TRBJ1-4, with D unresolved. CDR1 and CDR2 (germline): LGHNA, YSLEER. CDR3 length: 16 residues. V was clipped by 4 bases and J by 4 bases, with 16 bases between them. The CDR3 protein is CASSPYSGSFNEKLFF. Written as DNA, the CDR3 is TGCGCCAGCAGCCCATACTCCGGGTCCTTTAATGAAAAACTGTTTTTT.

Only a few counts were recorded for this clonotype. The chain couples TRBV20-1 to TRBJ2-7; D is undetermined. Between the trimmed V and J ends, which lost 3 bases and 2 bases, there was a span of 17 bases. The CDR3 runs to 15 residues. CDR1 and CDR2 (germline): DFQATT, SNEGSKA (reference sequence). CDR3 region: CSARATLGLAYEQYF. The DNA for the CDR3 is TGCAGTGCTAGGGCCACTTTGGGGTTAGCCTACGAGCAGTACTTC.

This chain connects TRBV6-2 or TRBV6-3 to TRBJ1-1; D remains ambiguous. CDR1 is MNHEY, CDR2 SVGEGT, per germline. The V gene lost 2 bases and the J gene lost 0 bases, with 10 bases spanning the gap. This CDR3 has 15 residues. The CDR3 loop is CASSYRGLLNTEAFF. DNA for the CDR3: TGTGCCAGCAGTTACCGAGGGTTACTGAACACTGAAGCTTTCTTT.

This clonotype was counted at least ten times. The V gene is TRBV2, the J gene TRBJ1-5; TRBD1 agrees at 8 bases. CDR1 and CDR2 from the germline V gene are SNHLY and FYNNEI. The CDR3 extends over 16 amino acids. V trimming: 6 bases; J trimming: 0 bases; junction bases outside the gene matches: 7. This CDR3 is CASSERTGNSNQPQHF. The CDR3 nucleotides read TGTGCCAGCAGCGAGAGGACAGGGAATAGCAATCAGCCCCAGCATTTT.

This clonotype was detected only a few times. The genes are TRBV20-1 and TRBJ1-2; D ambiguous. V shed 5 bases and J shed 1 base, with 11 bases lying between them. Germline V CDR1 and CDR2: DFQATT, SNEGSKA (reference sequence). This CDR3 comprises 13 residues. The CDR3 here is CSAPIWDNYGYTF. DNA for the CDR3: TGCAGTGCTCCGATTTGGGATAACTATGGCTACACCTTC.

The table lists this clonotype with a few counts. This chain uses TRBV20-1 with TRBJ2-4; 12 bases agree with TRBD1. Looked up from germline, CDR1 is DFQATT and CDR2 is SNEGSKA (reference sequence). Losses at the gene ends were 0 bases for V and 15 bases for J; bases not matched to a gene: 6. The CDR3 covers 13 residues. CDR3 protein: CSARDSGTGGSYF. CDR3 nucleotide sequence: TGCAGTGCTAGAGATTCTGGGACAGGGGGCTCGTACTTC.

Ten or more counts support this clonotype. V is TRBV12-3 or TRBV12-4 and J is TRBJ2-7; the D call may be TRBD1 or TRBD2 (6 bases each). V was clipped by 6 bases and J by 0 bases, with 15 bases between them. The CDR3 consists of 15 residues. The CDR3 region is CASRRTGASSYEQYF. CDR3 bases: TGTGCCAGCAGAAGAACGGGGGCCTCCTCCTACGAGCAGTACTTC.

The genes are TRBV19 and TRBJ2-7, with D tentatively TRBD1 or TRBD2 (6 bases each). Germline assignment: CDR1 LNHDA and CDR2 SQIVND (reference sequence). The CDR3 sequence is 13 residues long. V lost 5 bases and J lost 4, with 12 bases in between. This CDR3 is CASSWGANYEQYF. CDR3 DNA: TGTGCCAGTAGTTGGGGGGCCAATTACGAGCAGTACTTC.